The 29 T cell receptor beta chains below all came from one sample that was sequenced in a study of blood T cells in healthy people across ages. The authors ran a second PCR of 7 to 11 cycles using a sample-barcoded 5' primer and a J-beta primer mix. Each CDR3 protein is one row after TCRdb ran MiXCR on the 5' RACE reads. Here the sample spans more than 650,000 distinct CDR3 sequences, over 20% being singletons. The specimen sequenced was blood. Receptors were obtained from a man in his 70s in good health.

This clonotype came up a few times. This rearrangement joins TRBV7-2 to TRBJ2-5; D remains ambiguous. The CDR3 totals 15 residues. V was clipped by 5 bases and J by 0 bases, with 13 bases between them. Germline V gene data show CDR1 as SGHTA and CDR2 as FQGNSA. CDR3: CASSPLVRNQETQYF. The CDR3 DNA reads TGTGCCAGCAGCCCATTAGTACGAAACCAAGAGACCCAGTACTTC.

This clonotype was recorded a few times. The rearrangement uses TRBV3-1 and TRBJ2-2, with TRBD1 as a possible D gene (5 bases). This CDR3 is 14 amino acids long. The germline gives CDR1 LGHDT, CDR2 YNNKEL (reference sequence). V lost 2 bases and J 7 bases, leaving 11 bases between the germline ends. This CDR3 reads CASSQPREGGELFF. CDR3 nucleotide sequence: TGTGCCAGCAGCCAACCCAGGGAAGGCGGGGAGCTGTTTTTT. Complete variable domain (other parts from reference TRBV3-1 and TRBJ2-2): DTAVSQTPKYLVTQMGNDKSIKCEQNLGHDTMYWYKQDSKKFLKIMFSYNNKELIINETVPNRFSPKSPDKAHLNLHINSLELGDSAVYFCASSQPREGGELFFGEGSRLTVL.

The chain is built from TRBV14 and TRBJ1-1; TRBD1 is a possible D gene (6 bases). CDR3 length equals 12 residues. Looked up from germline, CDR1 is SGHDN and CDR2 is FVKESK. V was shortened by 2 bases and J by 7 bases, with 8 bases between the two germline ends. The DNA of the CDR3 is TGTGCCAGCAGCCAACAGGGGTTTGAAGCTTTCTTT. Translation: CASSQQGFEAFF.

This clonotype came up a few times. The rearrangement links TRBV5-1 to TRBJ2-7; 7 nucleotides line up with TRBD1. This CDR3 is 15 amino acids long. Germline CDR1 reads SGHRS; CDR2 reads YFSETQ. V gave up 0 bases and J gave up 0 bases; unmatched junction bases: 3. The CDR3 spells CASSLGQGYSYEQYF. The CDR3, as DNA: TGCGCCAGCAGCTTGGGACAGGGCTACTCCTACGAGCAGTACTTC.

The chain's CDR3 is CASASVYNEQFF. The CDR3 nucleotides read TGTGCCAGCGCCAGCGTTTACAATGAGCAGTTCTTC. This chain links TRBV6-5 with TRBJ2-5; D is undetermined. The J call may be wrong; the DNA end is better matched by TRBJ2-1. CDR1 and CDR2 (germline): MNHEY, SVGAGI. CDR3 length: 12 residues.

A few counts support this clonotype. The J gene is TRBJ1-1, the V gene TRBV20-1; D unclear. The CDR3 spans 13 residues. In germline, CDR1 is DFQATT, CDR2 SNEGSKA (reference sequence). V gave up 1 base and J gave up 6 bases, with 12 bases separating them. CDR3 sequence: CSARAAGGAEAFF. The CDR3 nucleotides read TGCAGTGCTAGAGCCGCTGGTGGAGCTGAAGCTTTCTTT.

In this sample, this clonotype turned up once. V gene TRBV12-3 or TRBV12-4 combines with J gene TRBJ2-7; 13 nucleotides agree with TRBD2. The CDR3 has 15 residues. V trimming: 10 bases; J trimming: 4 bases; junction bases outside the gene matches: 10. CDR3 coding DNA: TGTGCCATCAGACTAGCGGGAGGCCCAGGGTACGAGCAGTACTTC. Protein product: CAIRLAGGPGYEQYF.

This clonotype was observed many times. The chain couples TRBV7-9 to TRBJ2-5, with TRBD1 as a possible D gene (6 bases). The J call may be in error: the DNA end matches TRBJ2-7 better. CDR1 and CDR2 from the germline V gene are SEHNR and FQNEAQ (reference sequence). The CDR3 has 13 residues. CDR3 loop: CASRRDILYEQYF. The CDR3 DNA is TGTGCCAGCAGGAGGGACATCCTCTACGAGCAGTACTTC.

This clonotype was seen a handful of times. The chain recombines TRBV21-1 with TRBJ2-3; the DNA was not compared with TRBD2, the D call given in the table. TRBV21-1 is termed a pseudogene. CDR3 length: 17 amino acids. The CDR3 bases are TGTGCCAGCAGCGGTCCCGGGACTAGCGGGGGAAGGGATACGCAGTATTTT. Its protein product is CASSGPGTSGGRDTQYF.

As concerns this clonotype: Its ends do not fully match the called genes, so a read error is possible. The genes are TRBV27 and TRBJ1-2, with unresolved D. Germline V gene lookup returns CDR1 MNHEY and CDR2 SMNVEV (reference sequence). CDR3 length equals 14 residues. The CDR3 spells CASSYNGLRDGHTF. The CDR3 DNA reads TGTGCCAGCAGTTATAACGGACTTAGGGATGGCCACACCTTC.

V and J are TRBV5-1 and TRBJ2-1; 10 nucleotides match TRBD2. Germline V gene sequence: CDR1 SGHRS, CDR2 YFSETQ. Trimming removed 5 bases from V and 5 bases from J; junction bases left unmatched: 4. The CDR3 consists of 14 residues. CDR3 in DNA: TGCGCCAGCAGAGGGACTAGCGCACACAATGAGCAGTTCTTC. It codes for CASRGTSAHNEQFF.

In its sample, this clonotype was seen many times. The chain links TRBV6-6 to TRBJ1-1; weak D call: TRBD1 (5 bases). The CDR3 totals 13 residues. V lost 0 bases and J lost 4, with 6 bases in between. Germline loops: CDR1 MNHNY, CDR2 SVGAGI (reference sequence). The CDR3 DNA is TGTGCCAGCAGTTACTCAGGGGCCACTGAAGCTTTCTTT. This codes for CASSYSGATEAFF.

The rearrangement joins TRBV5-1 to TRBJ2-3, with 13 bases lining up with TRBD2. The CDR3 runs 15 residues. Per germline, CDR1 SGHRS and CDR2 YFSETQ. Unmatched junction bases numbered 5, after V lost 7 bases and J lost 3 bases. In nucleotides, the CDR3 is TGCGCCAGCGGGACTAGCGGGACTGGGACAGATACGCAGTATTTT. Its translation is CASGTSGTGTDTQYF.

The V and J genes are TRBV12-3 or TRBV12-4 and TRBJ1-1; D is unresolved. Trimming left V 3 bases short and J 5 bases short, with 7 bases between. The CDR3 extends over 12 amino acids. Here the CDR3 DNA reads TGTGCCAGCAGTTTTAGGGTGACTGAAGCTTTCTTT. Amino acids: CASSFRVTEAFF.

This clonotype was counted many times. The chain uses TRBV7-9 and TRBJ2-7; TRBD1 is a possible D gene (5 bases). V gave up 2 bases and J gave up 2 bases, with 13 bases separating them. The germline V gene encodes CDR1 SEHNR and CDR2 FQNEAQ (reference sequence). The CDR3 extends over 15 amino acids. The CDR3 region is CASSLRQTATYEQYF. The CDR3 DNA is TGTGCCAGCAGCTTACGGCAGACAGCAACCTACGAGCAGTACTTC.

This clonotype was seen only a few times. The gene calls are TRBV20-1 and TRBJ2-6; possibly TRBD2 for D (6 bases). Germline CDR1 reads DFQATT; CDR2 reads SNEGSKA (reference sequence). V was cut by 3 bases and J by 0 bases, with 12 bases left in between. The CDR3 length is 16 residues. DNA for the CDR3: TGCAGTGCTAGCGGGACTGGAAGCTCTGGGGCCAACGTCCTGACTTTC. Its protein is CSASGTGSSGANVLTF.

The rearrangement links TRBV7-9 to TRBJ1-1, with TRBD1 matching 7 bases. Germline assignment: CDR1 SEHNR and CDR2 FQNEAQ (reference sequence). CDR3 length equals 14 residues. With 1 base clipped from V and 4 bases from J, the junction kept 3 bases outside the gene matches. This CDR3 reads CASSLVTGLTEAFF. CDR3 DNA sequence: TGTGCCAGCAGCTTAGTGACAGGGCTCACTGAAGCTTTCTTT.

This chain links TRBV12-3 or TRBV12-4 with TRBJ2-5; no reliable D call. With the DNA end fitting TRBJ2-1 better, the J assignment may be wrong. The CDR3 extends over 14 amino acids. As DNA, the CDR3 is TGTGCCAGCAGTTTAAAGTCACTCTACAATGAGCAGTTCTTC. Translation: CASSLKSLYNEQFF.

The chain joins TRBV6-1 to TRBJ1-1, with D hard to call. CDR3 length: 14 residues. Germline values: CDR1 MNHNS, CDR2 SASEGT. V lost 1 base, J lost 7 bases, and 13 bases lay in between. In DNA form, the CDR3 reads TGTGCCAGCAGTGAAGGGCATGGATTCGGTGAAGCTTTCTTT. Encoded protein: CASSEGHGFGEAFF.

This clonotype was seen a few times. V usage is TRBV5-1 and J usage is TRBJ2-5; unclear D gene. The CDR3 length is 15 residues. Germline V gene lookup returns CDR1 SGHRS and CDR2 YFSETQ. V lost 0 bases and J 1 base, leaving 10 bases between the germline ends. CDR3: CASSLVADGQETQYF. CDR3 DNA: TGCGCCAGCAGCTTGGTCGCCGATGGCCAAGAGACCCAGTACTTC.

This chain connects TRBV19 to TRBJ1-4; weak D call: TRBD1 (5 bases). Trimming removed 5 bases at V and 2 bases at J, with 15 bases between. The CDR3 has 16 amino acids. Germline V gene lookup returns CDR1 LNHDA and CDR2 SQIVND (reference sequence). CDR3 sequence reads: CASSLPGATTNEKLFF. As DNA, the CDR3 is TGTGCCAGTAGTCTCCCCGGGGCTACGACTAATGAAAAACTGTTTTTT.

There are a few counts of this clonotype. The chain carries TRBV5-5 and TRBJ1-3; 8 bases match TRBD1. CDR1 and CDR2 (germline): SGHKS, YYEKEE (reference sequence). V was pared by 7 bases and J by 4 bases, with 13 bases of the junction left unmatched. CDR3 size: 16 residues. Written as DNA, the CDR3 is TGTGCCAGCTTAAGCCAGGACAGGGCATACGGAAACACCATATATTTT. The encoded protein is CASLSQDRAYGNTIYF. Based on the CDR3 plus reference TRBV5-5 and TRBJ1-3, the full variable domain is DAGVTQSPTHLIKTRGQQVTLRCSPISGHKSVSWYQQVLGQGPQFIFQYYEKEERGRGNFPDRFSARQFPNYSSELNVNALLLGDSALYLCASLSQDRAYGNTIYFGEGSWLTVV.

This clonotype was counted between two and nine times. The V gene is TRBV5-1, the J gene TRBJ1-4; 8 nucleotides line up with TRBD1. The CDR3 extends over 14 amino acids. Unmatched junction bases numbered 4, after V lost 2 bases and J lost 7 bases. Germline V gene lookup returns CDR1 SGHRS and CDR2 YFSETQ. The CDR3 reads CASSFRGLGEKLFF. The CDR3 region has the DNA TGCGCCAGCAGCTTCAGGGGGCTTGGTGAAAAACTGTTTTTT.

The chain has TRBV5-1 and TRBJ2-3, with 12 bases aligning to TRBD2. Germline V gene data show CDR1 as SGHRS and CDR2 as YFSETQ. Trimming took 0 bases from V and 4 from J; bases not matched to a gene: 6. This CDR3 spans 17 amino acids. The CDR3 region is CASSLAPSGGAADTQYF. CDR3 nucleotides: TGCGCCAGCAGCTTGGCTCCTAGCGGGGGGGCGGCAGATACGCAGTATTTT. The variable domain in full, with the rest retrieved from reference TRBV5-1 and TRBJ2-3, is KAGVTQTPRYLIKTRGQQVTLSCSPISGHRSVSWYQQTPGQGLQFLFEYFSETQRNKGNFPGRFSGRQFSNSRSEMNVSTLELGDSALYLCASSLAPSGGAADTQYFGPGTRLTVL.

This clonotype was recorded a few times. The V call is TRBV5-1, the J call TRBJ1-1, with D unresolved. V lost 2 bases, J lost 4 bases, and 18 bases lay in between. CDR3 length: 16 amino acids. CDR1 is SGHRS, CDR2 YFSETQ, per germline. The CDR3 is CASSFSPGHLFTEAFF. DNA for the CDR3: TGCGCCAGCAGCTTTTCCCCAGGTCATCTCTTCACTGAAGCTTTCTTT. The variable domain in full, completed from reference TRBV5-1 and TRBJ1-1, reads KAGVTQTPRYLIKTRGQQVTLSCSPISGHRSVSWYQQTPGQGLQFLFEYFSETQRNKGNFPGRFSGRQFSNSRSEMNVSTLELGDSALYLCASSFSPGHLFTEAFFGQGTRLTVV.

The chain carries TRBV6-1 and TRBJ2-5; D unresolved. Per the germline V gene, CDR1 is MNHNS and CDR2 is SASEGT. This CDR3 spans 13 amino acids. V lost 4 bases, J lost 5 bases, and 11 bases lay in between. CDR3 amino acids: CASSVPVGETQYF. The CDR3 DNA is TGTGCCAGCAGTGTGCCTGTGGGGGAGACCCAGTACTTC.

This clonotype has more than one count but fewer than ten. The gene calls are TRBV6-5 and TRBJ1-1; 10 positions agree with TRBD1. The CDR3 is 13 amino acids. The V and J ends lost 7 bases and 11 bases, in that order; junction bases with no gene match: 10. Per germline, CDR1 MNHEY and CDR2 SVGAGI. CDR3 nucleotides: TGTGCCAGCAAACCCGGACAGGGGGGGATTGCTTTCTTT. Translation: CASKPGQGGIAFF.

J is TRBJ2-5 and V is TRBV14; TRBD2 matches at 7 bases. Germline lookup yields CDR1 SGHDN and CDR2 FVKESK. The CDR3 extends over 15 amino acids. Trimming at V came to 1 base and at J to 2 bases, leaving 4 bases not matched to a gene. The CDR3 DNA sequence: TGTGCCAGCAGCCAAGCTCCGGGGGGACAAGAGACCCAGTACTTC. Protein: CASSQAPGGQETQYF.

Comments on this clonotype: Given the absence of the conserved phenylalanine or tryptophan at the CDR3 end, a read error is likely. This chain joins TRBV6-4 and TRBJ2-1, with 7 nucleotides matching TRBD1. The CDR3 contains 15 residues. The ends lost 4 bases at V and 0 bases at J; junction bases unmatched: 3. Germline CDR1 is MRHNA and CDR2 is SNTAGT. DNA of the CDR3: TGTGCCAGCAGTGTTGACAGGGACTCCTACAATGAGCAGTTCATC. Its protein product is CASSVDRDSYNEQFI.